This passage covers 11 T cell receptor beta chains from one sample sequenced in a study of blood T cells in healthy people across ages. The authors ran a second PCR of about 6 to 11 cycles using a sample-barcoded 5' primer and a J-beta primer mix. Using its own MiXCR run on the 5' RACE reads, TCRdb lists one record per CDR3 protein. The sample shows over 1.5 million distinct CDR3 sequences, roughly 50% of them seen only once. Sequencing was carried out using blood. The receptors stem from a woman aged 40 to 49 in good health.

This clonotype was detected once. The V call is TRBV9, the J call TRBJ1-1; D might be TRBD1 (6 bases). Germline values: CDR1 SGDLS, CDR2 YYNGEE. This CDR3 contains 16 residues. Trimming removed 4 bases at V and 4 bases at J, with 20 bases between. The CDR3 nucleotides read TGTGCCAGCAGCCCATCGGGACAATCCGGGGGCACTGAAGCTTTCTTT. This sequence encodes CASSPSGQSGGTEAFF.

V gene TRBV6-2 or TRBV6-3 combines with J gene TRBJ1-2; the match to TRBD1 covers 8 bases. Germline loops: CDR1 MNHEY, CDR2 SVGEGT. This CDR3 spans 14 amino acids. V shed 6 bases, J shed 7 bases, and the junction held 10 bases outside the gene matches. The CDR3 DNA is TGTGCCAGCAGCCGGACAGGGAAAGTGTTTGGCTACACCTTC. Translated: CASSRTGKVFGYTF.

This rearrangement joins TRBV12-3 or TRBV12-4 to TRBJ2-3; 8 nucleotides align to TRBD2. V lost 6 bases and J lost 9; bases outside the gene matches: 8. CDR3 length: 13 residues. DNA of the CDR3: TGTGCCAGCAGCTCCTCACTAGCGGAGACGCAGTATTTT. The encoded protein is CASSSSLAETQYF.

This clonotype appeared a single time. The chain has TRBV4-3 and TRBJ1-2; D possibly corresponds to TRBD1 (6 bases). Trimming took off 1 base at V and 6 bases at J, with 15 bases between the two ends. The CDR3 consists of 15 residues. Germline CDR1 reads LGHNA; CDR2 reads YSLEER. CDR3 sequence reads: CASSQGTVTLHGYTF. The DNA for the CDR3 is TGCGCCAGCAGCCAAGGGACAGTAACCTTGCATGGCTACACCTTC.

This clonotype was seen only once. The V call is TRBV20-1, the J call TRBJ1-2, with 11 bases that match TRBD1. The germline V gene encodes CDR1 DFQATT and CDR2 SNEGSKA (reference sequence). The CDR3 runs to 17 residues. Trimming removed 0 bases from V and 0 bases from J; junction bases left unmatched: 6. The CDR3 region is CSARDLGQGVANYGYTF. The CDR3 DNA sequence: TGCAGTGCTAGAGATTTGGGACAGGGGGTAGCTAACTATGGCTACACCTTC.

This clonotype was detected a few times. The chain employs TRBV10-3 and TRBJ2-5; no reliable D call. The CDR3 contains 18 residues. In germline, CDR1 is ENHRY, CDR2 SYGVKD. The V end was cut by 2 bases, the J end by 0 bases, with 19 bases between. The CDR3 protein is CAISENCEVYGYQETQYF. The CDR3 DNA reads as TGTGCCATCAGTGAGAACTGTGAAGTTTACGGGTACCAAGAGACCCAGTACTTC.

The chain couples TRBV29-1 to TRBJ2-5, with D possibly matching TRBD1 (6 bases). Trimming pared 4 bases from V and 1 base from J, leaving 10 bases between. Germline V gene sequence: CDR1 SQVTM, CDR2 ANQGSEA. The CDR3 consists of 13 residues. The CDR3 region is CSVGGRGQETQYF. CDR3 DNA: TGCAGCGTTGGTGGCAGGGGCCAAGAGACCCAGTACTTC.

The chain carries TRBV20-1 and TRBJ1-5; unclear D gene. This CDR3 region has 15 residues. V lost 0 bases and J lost 1, with 10 bases in between. CDR1 is DFQATT and CDR2 is SNEGSKA in the germline V gene (reference sequence). The CDR3, as DNA: TGCAGTGCTAGAGATAGCGGACGGAGCAATCAGCCCCAGCATTTT. Translation gives CSARDSGRSNQPQHF.

Remarks on this clonotype: The junction does not match germline at one end; this may be a read error. V gene TRBV3-1 combines with J gene TRBJ1-2; D ambiguous. The CDR3 sequence is 15 residues long. CDR1 and CDR2 (germline): LGHDT, YNNKEL (reference sequence). This chain's CDR3 is CASRQDTKANYGYTF. The CDR3 DNA follows: TGTGCCAGCAGACAAGATACTAAAGCTAACTATGGCTACACCTTC.

This clonotype showed up many times. The rearrangement joins TRBV7-2 to TRBJ2-7; D not certain. V lost 4 bases, J lost 4 bases, and 11 bases lay in between. The CDR3 spans 13 residues. Germline V gene data show CDR1 as SGHTA and CDR2 as FQGNSA. The CDR3 here is CASSSAPRYEQYF. The CDR3 nucleotides are TGTGCCAGCAGCTCCGCACCCCGGTACGAGCAGTACTTC.

The chain employs TRBV27 and TRBJ2-6; 10 positions match TRBD1. V gave up 5 bases and J gave up 2 bases; unmatched junction bases: 6. The CDR3 sequence is 17 residues long. Germline CDR1 is MNHEY and CDR2 is SMNVEV (reference sequence). The CDR3 DNA reads as TGTGCCAGCAGTCAGACAGGGGGCGGCGCTGGGGCCAACGTCCTGACTTTC. Translation: CASSQTGGGAGANVLTF.